Sequencing of this T cell receptor (beta chain) was carried out in a study of cytomegalovirus exposure and HLA in healthy donors. This clone was recorded once. Its antigen remains unknown. Points from the study as a whole: Across all donors, roughly uniform sequencing depth was an assumption of the presence/absence analyses. Only CMV serostatus was available as immune exposure information. A later analysis, which compared TCR beta chains of equal frequency, found the HLA-associated ones more clonally expanded. Association with HLA alleles at 0.05 false discovery rate was found for 16,951 TCR beta sequences in a later analysis.

Primers: 60 Vbeta forward and 13 Jbeta reverse. The repertoire was sequenced with immunoSEQ multiplex PCR; TCRdb's copy has only in-frame clones and lacks some. Of 65,000 to 75,000 clones listed, roughly 74% are singletons. Germline-derived CDR1 and CDR2 are LNHDA and SQIVND (reference sequence). The CDR3 has 16 residues. V lost 1 base and J 7 bases, leaving 14 bases between the germline ends. This sequence was found in an older woman in good health and CMV-seropositive. The chain joins TRBV19 to TRBJ1-6; D unclear. Input material: PBMCs. CDR3 sequence (DNA): TGTGCCAGTAGTATAGTCCCGGCGGGGTGGAATTCACCCCTCCACTTT. Amino acid sequence: CASSIVPAGWNSPLHF.